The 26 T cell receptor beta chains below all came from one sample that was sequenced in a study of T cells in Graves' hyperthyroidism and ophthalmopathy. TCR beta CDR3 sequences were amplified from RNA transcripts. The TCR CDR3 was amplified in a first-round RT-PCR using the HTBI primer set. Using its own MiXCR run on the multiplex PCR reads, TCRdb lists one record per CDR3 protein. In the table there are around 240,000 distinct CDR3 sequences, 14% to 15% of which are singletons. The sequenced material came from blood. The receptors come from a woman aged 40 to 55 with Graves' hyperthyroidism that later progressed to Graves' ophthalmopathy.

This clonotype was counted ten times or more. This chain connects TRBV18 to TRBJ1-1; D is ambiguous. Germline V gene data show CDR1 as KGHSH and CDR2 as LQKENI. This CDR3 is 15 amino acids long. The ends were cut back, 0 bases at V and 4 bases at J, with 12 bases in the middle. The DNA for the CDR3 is TGTGCCAGCTCACCACCGGGAGGGTTCGGCACTGAAGCTTTCTTT. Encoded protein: CASSPPGGFGTEAFF.

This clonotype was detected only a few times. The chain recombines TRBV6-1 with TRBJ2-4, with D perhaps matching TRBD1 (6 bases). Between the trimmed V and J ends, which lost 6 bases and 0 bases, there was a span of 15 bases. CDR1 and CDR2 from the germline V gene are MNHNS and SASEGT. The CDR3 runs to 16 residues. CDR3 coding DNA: TGTGCCAGCAGAGCCGGGACATACCTAGCCAAAAACATTCAGTACTTC. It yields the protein CASRAGTYLAKNIQYF.

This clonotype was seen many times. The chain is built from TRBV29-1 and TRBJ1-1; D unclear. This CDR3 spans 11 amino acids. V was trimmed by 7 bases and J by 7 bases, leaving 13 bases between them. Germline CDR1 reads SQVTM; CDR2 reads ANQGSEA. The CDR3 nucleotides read TGCAGCGGGATCCAGGTCAGTGAAGCTTTCTTT. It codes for CSGIQVSEAFF.

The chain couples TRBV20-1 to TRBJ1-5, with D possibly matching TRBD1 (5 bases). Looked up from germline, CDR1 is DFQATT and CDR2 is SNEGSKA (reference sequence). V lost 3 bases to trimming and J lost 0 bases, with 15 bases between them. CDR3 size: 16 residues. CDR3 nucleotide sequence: TGCAGTGCTAGGGCTCGCGGGACTTATAGCAATCAGCCCCAGCATTTT. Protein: CSARARGTYSNQPQHF.

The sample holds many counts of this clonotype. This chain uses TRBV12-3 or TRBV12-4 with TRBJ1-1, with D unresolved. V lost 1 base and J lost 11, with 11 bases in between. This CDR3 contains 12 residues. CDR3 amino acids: CASSLGTTWAFF. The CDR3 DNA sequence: TGTGCCAGCAGTTTAGGGACCACCTGGGCTTTCTTT.

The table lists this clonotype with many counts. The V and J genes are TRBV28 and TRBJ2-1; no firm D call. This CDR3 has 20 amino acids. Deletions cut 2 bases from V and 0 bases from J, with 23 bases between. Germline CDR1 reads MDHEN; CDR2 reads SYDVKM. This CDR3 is CASSLGSTLLKLSSYNEQFF. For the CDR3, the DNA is TGTGCCAGCAGTTTAGGGTCGACTTTACTGAAGCTTAGCTCCTACAATGAGCAGTTCTTC.

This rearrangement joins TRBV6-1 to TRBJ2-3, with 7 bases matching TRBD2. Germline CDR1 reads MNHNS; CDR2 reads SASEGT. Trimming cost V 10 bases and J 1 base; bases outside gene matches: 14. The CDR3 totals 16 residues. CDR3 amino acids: CATVGFGREGTDTQYF. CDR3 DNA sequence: TGTGCCACTGTAGGATTTGGGAGGGAAGGCACAGATACGCAGTATTTT.

CDR3 residues: CASSYGTQGTQYF. Here the CDR3 DNA reads TGTGCCAGCAGCTACGGGACCCAGGGTACGCAGTATTTT. V usage is TRBV11-2 and J usage is TRBJ2-3; D may correspond to TRBD1 or TRBD2 (5 bases each). Germline lookup yields CDR1 SGHAT and CDR2 FQNNGV. The CDR3 is 13 amino acids. Between the trimmed V and J ends, which lost 4 bases and 8 bases, there was a span of 13 bases. Complete variable domain (other parts from reference TRBV11-2 and TRBJ2-3): EAGVAQSPRYKIIEKRQSVAFWCNPISGHATLYWYQQILGQGPKLLIQFQNNGVVDDSQLPKDRFSAERLKGVDSTLKIQPAKLEDSAVYLCASSYGTQGTQYFGPGTRLTVL.

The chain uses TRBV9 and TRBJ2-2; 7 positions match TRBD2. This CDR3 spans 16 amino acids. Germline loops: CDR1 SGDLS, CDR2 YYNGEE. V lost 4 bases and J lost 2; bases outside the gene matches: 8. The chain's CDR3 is CASSPRGAGNTGELFF. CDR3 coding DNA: TGTGCCAGCAGCCCTCGCGGAGCGGGAAACACCGGGGAGCTGTTTTTT.

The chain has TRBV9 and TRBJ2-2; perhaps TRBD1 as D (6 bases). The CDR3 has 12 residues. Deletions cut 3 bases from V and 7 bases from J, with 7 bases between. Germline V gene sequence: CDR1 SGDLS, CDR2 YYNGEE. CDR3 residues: CASSGGGGELFF. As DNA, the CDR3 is TGTGCCAGCAGCGGAGGGGGCGGGGAGCTGTTTTTT.

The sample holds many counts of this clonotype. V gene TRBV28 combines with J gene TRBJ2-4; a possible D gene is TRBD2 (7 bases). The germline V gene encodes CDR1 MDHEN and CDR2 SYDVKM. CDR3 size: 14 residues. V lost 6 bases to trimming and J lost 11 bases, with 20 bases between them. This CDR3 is CASRWGGAFIVQYF. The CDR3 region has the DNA TGTGCCAGCAGATGGGGGGGGGCGTTTATAGTTCAGTACTTC.

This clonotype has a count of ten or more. The CDR3 protein is CASSDRGLGNQPQHF. Written as DNA, the CDR3 is TGTGCCAGCAGTGACAGGGGGCTCGGCAATCAGCCCCAGCATTTT. This chain connects TRBV27 to TRBJ1-5; 10 bases line up with TRBD1. The CDR3 runs 15 residues. Trimming took 5 bases from V and 2 from J; bases not matched to a gene: 3. Germline V gene data show CDR1 as MNHEY and CDR2 as SMNVEV (reference sequence).

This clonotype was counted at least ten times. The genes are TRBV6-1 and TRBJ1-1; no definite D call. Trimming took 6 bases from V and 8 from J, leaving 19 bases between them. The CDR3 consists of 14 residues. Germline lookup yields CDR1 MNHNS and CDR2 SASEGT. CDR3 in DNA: TGTGCCAGCAGAGAGAGGTTATTGGTGGGAGAAGCTTTCTTT. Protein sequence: CASRERLLVGEAFF.

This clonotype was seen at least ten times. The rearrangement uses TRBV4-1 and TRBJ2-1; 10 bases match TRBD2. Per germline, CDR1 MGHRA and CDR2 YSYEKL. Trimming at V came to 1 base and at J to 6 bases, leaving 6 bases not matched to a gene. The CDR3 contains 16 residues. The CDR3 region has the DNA TGCGCCAGCAGCCAAGTCTCACTAGCGGGACTCAATGAGCAGTTCTTC. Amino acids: CASSQVSLAGLNEQFF.

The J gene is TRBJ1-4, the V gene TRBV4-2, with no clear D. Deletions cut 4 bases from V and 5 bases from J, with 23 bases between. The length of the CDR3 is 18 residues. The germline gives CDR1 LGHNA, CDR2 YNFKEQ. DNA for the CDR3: TGTGCCAGCAGCCCACTGCCTCTCACAAGGTATTCAAATGAAAAACTGTTTTTT. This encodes CASSPLPLTRYSNEKLFF.

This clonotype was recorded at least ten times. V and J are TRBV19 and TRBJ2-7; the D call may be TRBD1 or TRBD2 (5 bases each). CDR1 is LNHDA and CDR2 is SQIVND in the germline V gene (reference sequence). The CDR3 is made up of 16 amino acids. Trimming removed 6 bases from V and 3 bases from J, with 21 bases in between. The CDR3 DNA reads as TGTGCCAGTAGCCAGGGCGGGCTGCCAGACATCTACGAGCAGTACTTC. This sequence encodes CASSQGGLPDIYEQYF.

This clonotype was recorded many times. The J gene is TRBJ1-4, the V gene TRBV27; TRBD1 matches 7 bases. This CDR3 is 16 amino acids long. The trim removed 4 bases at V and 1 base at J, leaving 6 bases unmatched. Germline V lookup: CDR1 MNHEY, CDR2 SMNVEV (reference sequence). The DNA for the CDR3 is TGTGCCAGCAGTTCGTACGCAGGGGGAACTAATGAAAAACTGTTTTTT. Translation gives CASSSYAGGTNEKLFF.

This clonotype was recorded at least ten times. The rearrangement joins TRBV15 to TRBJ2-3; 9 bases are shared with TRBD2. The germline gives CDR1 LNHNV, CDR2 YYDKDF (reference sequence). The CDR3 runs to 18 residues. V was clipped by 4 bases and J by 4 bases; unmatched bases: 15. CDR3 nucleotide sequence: TGTGCCACCAGCACCATTCCCCTCGCGGGAGGGCCGTCAGATACGCAGTATTTT. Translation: CATSTIPLAGGPSDTQYF.

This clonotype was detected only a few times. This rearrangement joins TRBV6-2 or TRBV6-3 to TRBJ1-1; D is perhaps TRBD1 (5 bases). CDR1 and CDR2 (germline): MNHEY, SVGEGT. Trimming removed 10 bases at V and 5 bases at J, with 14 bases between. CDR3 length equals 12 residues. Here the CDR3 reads CAIRDPRTEAFF. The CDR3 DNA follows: TGTGCCATCCGGGACCCGAGGACTGAAGCTTTCTTT.

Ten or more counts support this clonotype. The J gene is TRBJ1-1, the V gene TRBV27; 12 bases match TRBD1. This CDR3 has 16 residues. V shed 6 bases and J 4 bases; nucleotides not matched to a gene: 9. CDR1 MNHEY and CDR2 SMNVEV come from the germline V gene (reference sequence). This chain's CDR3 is CASSEGQGAARTEAFF. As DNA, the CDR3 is TGTGCCAGCAGCGAGGGACAGGGGGCCGCTCGCACTGAAGCTTTCTTT.

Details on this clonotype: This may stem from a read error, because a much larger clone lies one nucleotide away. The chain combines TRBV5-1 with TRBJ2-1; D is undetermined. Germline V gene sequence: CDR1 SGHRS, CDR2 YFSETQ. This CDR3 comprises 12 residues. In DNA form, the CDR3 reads TGTGCCAGCAGTTGGGCCGGCCACGAGCAGTTCTTC. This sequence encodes CASSWAGHEQFF.

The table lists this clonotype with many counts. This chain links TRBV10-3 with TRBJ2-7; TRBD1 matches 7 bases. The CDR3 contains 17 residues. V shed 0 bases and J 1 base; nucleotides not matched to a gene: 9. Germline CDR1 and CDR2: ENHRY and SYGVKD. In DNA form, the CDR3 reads TGTGCCATCAGTGAGTCGAAGGGGGCCGCCTATTCCTACGAGCAGTACTTC. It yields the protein CAISESKGAAYSYEQYF.

The CDR3 loop reads CSASVPYGGELFF. CDR3 coding DNA: TGCAGTGCTAGTGTCCCATACGGCGGGGAGCTGTTTTTT. The chain has TRBV20-1 and TRBJ2-2; unclear D gene. Germline values: CDR1 DFQATT, CDR2 SNEGSKA (reference sequence). This CDR3 contains 13 residues. V was shortened by 3 bases and J by 7 bases, with 12 bases between the two germline ends.

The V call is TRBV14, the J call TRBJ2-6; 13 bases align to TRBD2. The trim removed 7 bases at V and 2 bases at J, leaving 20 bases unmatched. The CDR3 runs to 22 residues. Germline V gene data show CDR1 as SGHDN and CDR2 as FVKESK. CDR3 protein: CASTPMGGLAGIPFPGANVLTF. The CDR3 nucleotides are TGTGCCAGCACCCCCATGGGGGGACTAGCGGGAATCCCCTTCCCTGGGGCCAACGTCCTGACTTTC.

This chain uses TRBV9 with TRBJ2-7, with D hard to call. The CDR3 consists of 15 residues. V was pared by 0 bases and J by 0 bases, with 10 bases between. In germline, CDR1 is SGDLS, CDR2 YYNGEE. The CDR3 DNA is TGTGCCAGCAGCGTAGCTGGCGAAAGCTCCTACGAGCAGTACTTC. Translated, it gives CASSVAGESSYEQYF.

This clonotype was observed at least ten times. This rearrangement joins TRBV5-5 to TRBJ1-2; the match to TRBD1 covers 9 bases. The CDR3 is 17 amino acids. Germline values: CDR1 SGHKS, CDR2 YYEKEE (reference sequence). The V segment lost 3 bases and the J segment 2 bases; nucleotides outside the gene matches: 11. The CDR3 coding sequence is TGTGCCAGCAGCTCCCAAGGGACAGGGAGCATAAACTATGGCTACACCTTC. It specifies CASSSQGTGSINYGYTF. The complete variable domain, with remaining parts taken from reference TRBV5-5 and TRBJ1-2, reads DAGVTQSPTHLIKTRGQQVTLRCSPISGHKSVSWYQQVLGQGPQFIFQYYEKEERGRGNFPDRFSARQFPNYSSELNVNALLLGDSALYLCASSSQGTGSINYGYTFGSGTRLTVV.